The clone carrying this T cell receptor (beta chain) was found many times. Noted time point: newly diagnosed GD, antithyroid drugs for less than 3 months. TCR sequences were obtained from RNA taken from PBMCs. Trimming left V 3 bases short and J 6 bases short, with 21 bases between. The CDR3 loop spans 16 amino acids. In germline, CDR1 is DFQATT, CDR2 SNEGSKA (reference sequence). The sample is drawn from a study of regulatory T cells in long-lasting Graves disease. In building TCR beta libraries, iRepertoire HTBI primers were used together with Arm-PCR of CDR3 regions. TCRdb re-derived calls from the multiplex PCR reads in MiXCR, one entry per CDR3 protein. The sample has some 400,000 distinct CDR3 sequences, about 15% seen once. This same sample was also part of a study on T cells in Graves' hyperthyroidism and ophthalmopathy.

The sample in question was peripheral blood mononuclear cells (PBMCs), obtained at new diagnosis, from a patient treated with antithyroid drugs. The receptor's source is a woman aged 25 to 45 with Graves disease. The chain has TRBV20-1 and TRBJ1-5; D is unresolved. CDR3 amino acids: CSASANPDPRRQPQHF. In DNA, the CDR3 is TGCAGTGCTAGCGCCAATCCGGACCCGCGGCGTCAGCCCCAGCATTTT.